The rows below give T cell receptor beta chains drawn from one sample of a study of response to subunit inactivated influenza vaccine. In TCRdb, the RT-PCR reads were re-called with MiXCR into one record per CDR3 protein. This sample has hundreds of thousands of distinct CDR3 sequences; approximately 12% occur once, and the top ten carry 13%. This sample comprised PBMCs from blood, obtained roughly 45 days after vaccination. The receptor set was obtained from a man between 50 and 59 years old who received an inactivated influenza vaccine. CDR3s include the opening cysteine and the closing phenylalanine or tryptophan.

>TRBV5-5
CASSLRASGRVEQFF
>TRBV6-5
CASSYGTGAGELFF
>TRBV6-5
CASSYSLLEGSGNTIYF
>TRBV5-1
CASSLNSGSSYEQYF
>TRBV12-3/TRBV12-4
CASSRRQEGQPQHF
>TRBV5-1
CASSLETGHEQYF
>TRBV6-1
CASIVAGQLSEAFF
>TRBV6-1
CASSEEGLGNTIYF
>TRBV20-1
CSARDWNQGEKLFF
>TRBV4-2
CASSPGGGSTYEQYF
>TRBV7-6
CASSLADDISGLGEQYF
>TRBV20-1
CSAPTGPSHSYGYTF
>TRBV20-1
CSARLGQGPGGQYF
>TRBV27
CASSSPRGHGNEQFF
>TRBV20-1
CSARGGRPSTDTQYF
>TRBV20-1
CSAREGSAVSEQYF